A selection of T cell receptor beta chains follows, all from one sample in a study of beta chain features in type 1 diabetes. Produced via immunoSEQ multiplex PCR; TCRdb's table is partial and in-frame only. The sample records approximately 240,000 clones, 15% to 20% being singletons. Source material: naive CD4+ T cells from blood. These receptor sequences come from a young man with type 1 diabetes. The CDR3 runs from the conserved cysteine through the conserved F or W. D genes are given only for firm matches. The listing skips clone size in some rows; elsewhere it reads once, few, many or a size class.

CDR3 protein	CDR3 DNA	D gene	V gene	J gene	clone size
CATSRESEQFF	TGTGCCACCAGCAGAGAAAGTGAGCAGTTCTTC	NA	TRBV15	TRBJ2-1	few
CASSLVYEQYF	TGTGCCAGCAGCTTAGTCTACGAGCAGTACTTC	NA	TRBV7-2	TRBJ2-7	NA
CATSGRGHQETQYF	TGTGCCACCAGCGGCCGGGGACATCAAGAGACCCAGTACTTC	NA	TRBV15	TRBJ2-5	few
CASSGGLAGTDTQYF	TGTGCCAGCAGTGGGGGACTAGCGGGAACCGATACGCAGTATTTT	TRBD2	TRBV25-1	TRBJ2-3	NA
CASSQIGLETQYF	TGCGCCAGCAGCCAAATTGGGTTGGAGACCCAGTACTTC	NA	TRBV5-1	TRBJ2-5	NA
CASSLGGVGAFF	TGTGCCAGCAGCTTGGGCGGGGTAGGAGCTTTCTTT	NA	TRBV5-6	TRBJ1-1	few
CAIETSGRTDTQYF	TGTGCCATCGAGACTAGCGGACGCACAGATACGCAGTATTTT	TRBD2	TRBV2	TRBJ2-3	few
CASRPGHKTTEAFF	TGTGCCAGCAGGCCGGGACATAAGACCACTGAAGCTTTCTTT	NA	TRBV7-2	TRBJ1-1	NA
CASSIQETQYF	TGTGCCAGTAGTATTCAAGAGACCCAGTACTTC	NA	TRBV19	TRBJ2-5	NA
CASSEDVQVKNIQYF	TGTGCCAGCAGCGAGGACGTCCAAGTCAAAAACATTCAGTACTTC	NA	TRBV6-1	TRBJ2-4	few